These 20 T cell receptor beta chains share one sample of origin, sequenced in a study of T cell responses to AZD1222 COVID-19 vaccine. Clones were sequenced by immunoSEQ multiplex PCR, and TCRdb holds only the in-frame ones, with some missing. The table shows approximately 110,000 clones, with 92% occurring only once. Material: peripheral blood, obtained on day 0 of AZD1222 vaccination. These receptors were collected from an adult in good health.

The CDR3 DNA reads as TGTGCCAGCAGCTTAGGGTTAGCGGGGGGGAGTGAGACCCAGTACTTC. This codes for CASSLGLAGGSETQYF. This chain joins TRBV7-2 and TRBJ2-5; TRBD2 agrees at 11 bases. Germline assignment: CDR1 SGHTA and CDR2 FQGNSA. The CDR3 covers 16 residues. After removal of 1 base from V and 5 bases from J, the junction contained 6 bases not matched to a gene.

The V call is TRBV29-1, the J call TRBJ1-4; TRBD1 aligns across 8 bases. This CDR3 comprises 11 residues. The germline V gene encodes CDR1 SQVTM and CDR2 ANQGSEA. V gave up 6 bases and J gave up 8 bases; unmatched junction bases: 2. CDR3 sequence: CSVQGGEKLFF. Here the CDR3 DNA reads TGCAGCGTACAGGGGGGCGAAAAACTGTTTTTT.

V usage is TRBV12-3 or TRBV12-4 and J usage is TRBJ1-2, with D unclear. V was trimmed by 8 bases and J by 6 bases, leaving 16 bases between them. The CDR3 extends over 13 amino acids. As DNA, the CDR3 is TGTGCCAGCTCAATCCTGACTAGGGATGGCTACACCTTC. Protein sequence: CASSILTRDGYTF.

V usage is TRBV7-2 and J usage is TRBJ1-3, with D perhaps matching TRBD1 (6 bases). Trimming pared 1 base from V and 4 bases from J, leaving 14 bases between. Germline loops: CDR1 SGHTA, CDR2 FQGNSA. The CDR3 consists of 16 residues. CDR3 in DNA: TGTGCCAGCAGCTTAGTAACAGGGAGCGGAGGAAACACCATATATTTT. Translation: CASSLVTGSGGNTIYF. Full variable domain (remainder filled in from reference TRBV7-2 and TRBJ1-3): GAGVSQSPSNKVTEKGKDVELRCDPISGHTALYWYRQSLGQGLEFLIYFQGNSAPDKSGLPSDRFSAERTGGSVSTLTIQRTQQEDSAVYLCASSLVTGSGGNTIYFGEGSWLTVV.

V and J are TRBV7-2 and TRBJ1-1; 7 nucleotides agree with TRBD1. V gave up 1 base and J gave up 0 bases; unmatched junction bases: 8. The CDR3 consists of 17 residues. Germline V gene sequence: CDR1 SGHTA, CDR2 FQGNSA. CDR3 bases: TGTGCCAGCAGCTTAGATAGGGCAGGGGGAATGAACACTGAAGCTTTCTTT. This codes for CASSLDRAGGMNTEAFF.

This chain uses TRBV5-8 with TRBJ1-1; perhaps TRBD1 as D (6 bases). V dropped 3 bases and J dropped 9 bases, with 18 bases sitting between them. This CDR3 comprises 14 residues. Germline-derived CDR1 and CDR2 are SGHTS and YDEGEE. CDR3 sequence: CASSSLDTRGKAFF. CDR3 nucleotides: TGTGCCAGCAGCTCCCTCGACACCAGGGGAAAAGCTTTCTTT.

The chain carries TRBV28 and TRBJ1-2, with TRBD1 matching over 12 bases. Unmatched junction bases numbered 13, after V lost 4 bases and J lost 4 bases. The CDR3 loop spans 18 amino acids. In germline, CDR1 is MDHEN, CDR2 SYDVKM. DNA for the CDR3: TGTGCCAGCAGTTCCTACCGGGACAGGGGGCACTTCGGCTATGGCTACACCTTC. It is translated as CASSSYRDRGHFGYGYTF.

The rearrangement joins TRBV6-1 to TRBJ2-7; no clear D gene. CDR1 and CDR2 (germline): MNHNS, SASEGT. Trimming shortened V by 2 bases and J by 0 bases, and 8 bases separated the two germline ends. The CDR3 extends over 14 amino acids. CDR3 protein: CASSELVGSYEQYF. CDR3 nucleotides: TGTGCCAGCAGTGAATTAGTCGGCTCCTACGAGCAGTACTTC.

This chain uses TRBV12-3 or TRBV12-4 with TRBJ2-7, with TRBD1 matching over 8 bases. The CDR3 has 13 amino acids. Germline trimming cut 7 bases from V and 5 bases from J; bases unmatched to any gene: 7. The CDR3 protein is CASNTGGRNEQYF. DNA for the CDR3: TGTGCCAGCAATACAGGGGGACGGAACGAGCAGTACTTC.

CDR3 loop: CASSYSPWGQYTEAFF. CDR3 DNA: TGTGCCAGCAGTTACTCGCCCTGGGGGCAATACACTGAAGCTTTCTTT. The chain links TRBV6-5 to TRBJ1-1; TRBD1 is a possible D gene (6 bases). Germline loops: CDR1 MNHEY, CDR2 SVGAGI. CDR3 length: 16 amino acids. V lost 0 bases, J lost 3 bases, and 14 bases lay in between.

The chain carries TRBV5-1 and TRBJ2-1; TRBD2 might be the D (5 bases). Trimming removed 4 bases from V and 7 bases from J, with 9 bases in between. The CDR3 spans 12 residues. CDR1 and CDR2 (germline): SGHRS, YFSETQ. The chain's CDR3 is CASSGSRNEQFF. CDR3 DNA sequence: TGCGCCAGCAGCGGGAGTAGGAATGAGCAGTTCTTC.

This chain links TRBV10-3 with TRBJ2-1, with 13 bases identical to TRBD2. The CDR3 is 16 amino acids. Trimming removed 0 bases from V and 9 bases from J; junction bases left unmatched: 5. Per germline, CDR1 ENHRY and CDR2 SYGVKD. CDR3 coding DNA: TGTGCCATCAGTGAGTCTACTAGCGGGGGGGCTGCTGAGCAGTTCTTC. Translation gives CAISESTSGGAAEQFF.

The rearrangement links TRBV18 to TRBJ1-2; no firm D call. The CDR3 extends over 13 amino acids. V was trimmed by 4 bases and J by 1 base, leaving 7 bases between them. Germline V lookup: CDR1 KGHSH, CDR2 LQKENI. CDR3 in amino acids: CASSHGGNYGYTF. The CDR3 coding sequence is TGTGCCAGCTCACACGGAGGTAACTATGGCTACACCTTC.

The chain carries TRBV27 and TRBJ2-5; D uncertain. The V gene's germline CDR1 is MNHEY and CDR2 SMNVEV (reference sequence). This CDR3 has 13 residues. The V end was cut by 6 bases, the J end by 5 bases, with 13 bases between. As DNA, the CDR3 is TGTGCCAGCAGGCCCCCATACCGGGAGACCCAGTACTTC. Translation: CASRPPYRETQYF.

The sample holds one count of this clone. The gene calls are TRBV10-2 and TRBJ1-5, with 7 bases fitting TRBD1. The J segment lost 6 bases and the V segment lost 6 bases, leaving 8 bases of the junction unmatched. Germline lookup yields CDR1 WSHSY and CDR2 SAAADI. The CDR3 consists of 14 residues. CDR3: CASRMTGWGQPQHF. The CDR3, as DNA: TGCGCCAGCAGGATGACAGGGTGGGGTCAGCCCCAGCATTTT.

This clone occurred once. J is TRBJ2-3 and V is TRBV6-2 or TRBV6-3; D call uncertain. This CDR3 has 11 amino acids. CDR1 MNHEY and CDR2 SVGEGT come from the germline V gene. The ends were cut back, 5 bases at V and 4 bases at J, with 4 bases in the middle. The CDR3 sequence: CASSLPDTQYF. CDR3 sequence (DNA): TGTGCCAGCAGTCTCCCAGATACGCAGTATTTT.

This clone occurred once. This chain links TRBV7-2 with TRBJ2-7; the D is unclear. Trimming removed 4 bases from V and 3 bases from J, with 4 bases in between. The CDR3 covers 11 residues. Germline values: CDR1 SGHTA, CDR2 FQGNSA. The CDR3 DNA is TGTGCCAGCAGCTCGTTCTACGAGCAGTACTTC. Its protein product is CASSSFYEQYF. The full variable domain, with the rest looked up from reference TRBV7-2 and TRBJ2-7, is GAGVSQSPSNKVTEKGKDVELRCDPISGHTALYWYRQSLGQGLEFLIYFQGNSAPDKSGLPSDRFSAERTGGSVSTLTIQRTQQEDSAVYLCASSSFYEQYFGPGTRLTVT.

J is TRBJ1-2 and V is TRBV24-1; D remains unclear. The germline V gene has CDR1 KGHDR and CDR2 SFDVKD. V lost 12 bases and J lost 4, with 14 bases in between. The CDR3 has 12 residues. CDR3 DNA sequence: TGTGCCCCCGGGTGCGAGACCTATGGCTACACCTTC. It yields the protein CAPGCETYGYTF.

The J gene is TRBJ2-3, the V gene TRBV7-9; a possible D gene is TRBD2 (6 bases). Trimming stripped 1 base from V and 3 bases from J, with 11 bases between. Germline CDR1 SEHNR, CDR2 FQNEAQ (reference sequence). The CDR3 contains 15 residues. CDR3 protein: CASSLGLGATDTQYF. DNA of the CDR3: TGTGCCAGCAGCTTAGGACTAGGGGCGACAGATACGCAGTATTTT.

The chain links TRBV11-3 to TRBJ2-1; the D gene could be TRBD1 or TRBD2 (5 bases each). Germline values: CDR1 SGHNT, CDR2 YENEEA. V was trimmed by 5 bases and J by 3 bases, leaving 14 bases between them. There are 15 residues in the CDR3. The CDR3 here is CASSTGRTYYNEQFF. The CDR3 bases are TGTGCCAGCAGCACGGGACGGACCTACTACAATGAGCAGTTCTTC.